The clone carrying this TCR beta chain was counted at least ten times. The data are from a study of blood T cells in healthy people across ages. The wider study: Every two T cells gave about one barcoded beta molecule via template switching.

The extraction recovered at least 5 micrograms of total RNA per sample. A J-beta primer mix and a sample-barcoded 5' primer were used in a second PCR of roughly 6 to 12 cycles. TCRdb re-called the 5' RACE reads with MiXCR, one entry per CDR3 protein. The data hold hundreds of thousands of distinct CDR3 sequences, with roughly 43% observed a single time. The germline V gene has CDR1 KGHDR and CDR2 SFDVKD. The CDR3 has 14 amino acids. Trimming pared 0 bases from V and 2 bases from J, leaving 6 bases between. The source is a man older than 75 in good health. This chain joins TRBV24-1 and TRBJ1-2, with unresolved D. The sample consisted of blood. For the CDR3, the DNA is TGTGCCACCAGTGATTTGAACAGCAACTATGGCTACACCTTC. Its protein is CATSDLNSNYGYTF.